The 10 T cell receptor beta chains presented below share a single source sample, sequenced in a study of CD8+CD57+ T cells in acquired aplastic anemia. The use of genomic DNA as template underpinned the TCR beta VDJ and CDR3 profiling. TCRdb re-called the reads with MiXCR, one entry per CDR3 protein. The data show tens of thousands of distinct CDR3 sequences, with under 80% seen just once and over 20% held by the top ten. The source material was sorted CD4+, CD8+, or CD8+CD57+ T cells (not recorded which) from PBMCs. The receptors come from a human donor in good health, serving as a control.

The V gene is TRBV19, the J gene TRBJ2-2, with a weak D call TRBD2 (6 bases). Looked up from germline, CDR1 is LNHDA and CDR2 is SQIVND (reference sequence). The CDR3 runs 11 residues. V lost 4 bases and J lost 13, with 10 bases in between. Here the CDR3 reads CASSRQGGLFF. The CDR3 nucleotides are TGTGCCAGTAGTAGGCAGGGAGGGCTGTTTTTT.

This chain uses TRBV9 with TRBJ1-1, with D possibly matching TRBD1 (5 bases). The CDR3 runs to 14 residues. Trimming removed 2 bases from V and 11 bases from J, with 19 bases in between. The germline CDR1 and CDR2 sequences are SGDLS and YYNGEE. The CDR3 reads CASSVNYRNVDAFF. The CDR3 DNA sequence: TGTGCCAGCAGCGTCAATTACAGGAACGTGGACGCTTTCTTT.

In DNA, the CDR3 is TGTGCCAGCAGCAGTGGATGGAGAGAGCAAGAGACCCAGTACTTC. Protein product: CASSSGWREQETQYF. This chain joins TRBV7-2 and TRBJ2-5; D ambiguous. Germline V CDR1 and CDR2: SGHTA, FQGNSA. The V end was cut by 5 bases, the J end by 2 bases, with 15 bases between. This CDR3 has 15 residues.

Only a few counts were recorded for this clonotype. This rearrangement joins TRBV29-1 to TRBJ2-7; D is tentatively TRBD1 or TRBD2 (5 bases each). Per the germline V gene, CDR1 is SQVTM and CDR2 is ANQGSEA. Trimming took 6 bases from V and 10 from J, leaving 13 bases between them. This CDR3 region has 10 residues. CDR3 sequence: CSVDSGNQYF. For the CDR3, the DNA is TGCAGCGTGGACTCAGGGAATCAGTACTTC.

The table lists this clonotype with a count of one. The chain has TRBV20-1 and TRBJ1-2, with 9 bases identical to TRBD1. V shed 2 bases, J shed 6 bases, and the junction held 4 bases outside the gene matches. The CDR3 consists of 13 residues. The germline gives CDR1 DFQATT, CDR2 SNEGSKA (reference sequence). The CDR3 reads CSARPWTGDGYTF. DNA for the CDR3: TGCAGTGCTAGACCTTGGACAGGGGATGGCTACACCTTC.

V gene TRBV2 combines with J gene TRBJ1-4; D ambiguous. The V end was cut by 6 bases, the J end by 13 bases, with 12 bases between. The CDR3 sequence is 11 residues long. Germline CDR1 reads SNHLY; CDR2 reads FYNNEI. CDR3 nucleotide sequence: TGTGCCAGCAGCGAATACCTAGTACTGTTTTTT. As protein: CASSEYLVLFF.

The chain combines TRBV7-9 with TRBJ1-6; D unclear. The CDR3 is made up of 13 amino acids. CDR1 is SEHNR and CDR2 is FQNEAQ in the germline V gene (reference sequence). V gave up 0 bases and J gave up 10 bases, with 7 bases separating them. In DNA, the CDR3 is TGTGCCAGCAGCTTAGCGTCCCCCTCACCCCTCCACTTT. Protein product: CASSLASPSPLHF.

V gene TRBV29-1 combines with J gene TRBJ2-5; D gene unclear. V lost 6 bases to trimming and J lost 4 bases, with 12 bases between them. The CDR3 is made up of 12 amino acids. CDR1 is SQVTM, CDR2 ANQGSEA, per germline. DNA for the CDR3: TGCAGCGTGCTCCGTGGTCGAGAGACCCAGTACTTC. This codes for CSVLRGRETQYF.

The chain uses TRBV7-9 and TRBJ1-5, with a possible D match to TRBD1 (5 bases). The V gene lost 7 bases and the J gene lost 11 bases, with 21 bases spanning the gap. This CDR3 comprises 14 residues. Per germline, CDR1 SEHNR and CDR2 FQNEAQ (reference sequence). The CDR3 coding sequence is TGTGCCAGCACCCTAGGGGCGTCGGGGCGGTCCCAGCATTTT. This gives the protein CASTLGASGRSQHF.

The V call is TRBV20-1, the J call TRBJ1-5, with 7 bases lining up with TRBD1. CDR1 and CDR2 from the germline V gene are DFQATT and SNEGSKA (reference sequence). Trimming removed 0 bases from V and 4 bases from J; junction bases left unmatched: 6. CDR3 size: 15 residues. CDR3 residues: CSAREGSGGNQPQHF. CDR3 coding DNA: TGCAGTGCTAGAGAGGGTTCAGGGGGGAATCAGCCCCAGCATTTT.